Listed below are T cell receptor beta chains from one sample, sequenced in a study of response to subunit inactivated influenza vaccine. TCRdb re-derived calls from the RT-PCR reads in MiXCR, one entry per CDR3 protein. Among hundreds of thousands of distinct CDR3 sequences listed, 21% were seen once. The material was PBMCs from blood, obtained less than 22 months after vaccination. These receptor sequences come from a man aged 50 to 75 who received an inactivated influenza vaccine. Each CDR3 is given without its conserved first and last residue. Fields, in order: V gene, CDR3 protein.

>TRBV10-1
ASSGDRTNTEAF
>TRBV6-2/TRBV6-3
ASSYSGLAGSTDTQY
>TRBV3-1
ASSPLGRELF
>TRBV30
AWSPSHRFYEQY
>TRBV5-1
ASSTGQAFDEKLF
>TRBV3-1
ASSRGSGYT
>TRBV12-3/TRBV12-4
ASTSARGRGYT
>TRBV6-5
ASSYSGGGGNQPQH
>TRBV6-5
ASSYSIFPRASYNEQF
>TRBV28
ASTLGRGDTQY
>TRBV28
ASSSRQVQY
>TRBV20-1
SASEPREGGETQY
>TRBV4-2
ASSRGLAGAEYTDTQY
>TRBV20-1
SAADGQGPYNEQF
>TRBV19
ASTETGYNTQY
>TRBV7-8
ASSLAGRFGEQY
>TRBV19
ASSIMRARGYNEQF
>TRBV20-1
SARDYREQY
>TRBV10-2
ASSEQWTSGNYEQY
>TRBV19
ASRGRDRITGELF
>TRBV2
ASDLGGSNQPQH
>TRBV7-6
ASSLYAGGPLSSYNEQF
>TRBV5-1
ASRDLTGWNYGYT
>TRBV5-1
ASSVRLGEQF
>TRBV7-2
ASSPMVTYDNQPQH
>TRBV20-1
STNRDYTDTQY
>TRBV20-1
SAREGAGDQPQH
>TRBV5-1
ASRSGASSYNEQF
>TRBV5-1
ASRSGVGEQF
>TRBV12-3/TRBV12-4
ASRRDRYNEQF
>TRBV5-1
ASSLFDRVGYT
>TRBV3-1
ASSQSPSGRHTDTQY
>TRBV3-1
ASSQDFGRRDQETQY
>TRBV12-3/TRBV12-4
ASSPTHNSGNTIY
>TRBV5-3
ARSQIFSGRKTGELF
>TRBV14
ASSHGTTGEKLF
>TRBV12-3/TRBV12-4
ASSPGDSGNQPQH
>TRBV5-1
ASSSNGGATDTQY
>TRBV4-3
ASSQDGTGSGTTIY
>TRBV20-1
SARVTQGAYGYT
>TRBV4-3
ASSPYGFGYSPLH
>TRBV12-5
ASGLSTGGITEAF